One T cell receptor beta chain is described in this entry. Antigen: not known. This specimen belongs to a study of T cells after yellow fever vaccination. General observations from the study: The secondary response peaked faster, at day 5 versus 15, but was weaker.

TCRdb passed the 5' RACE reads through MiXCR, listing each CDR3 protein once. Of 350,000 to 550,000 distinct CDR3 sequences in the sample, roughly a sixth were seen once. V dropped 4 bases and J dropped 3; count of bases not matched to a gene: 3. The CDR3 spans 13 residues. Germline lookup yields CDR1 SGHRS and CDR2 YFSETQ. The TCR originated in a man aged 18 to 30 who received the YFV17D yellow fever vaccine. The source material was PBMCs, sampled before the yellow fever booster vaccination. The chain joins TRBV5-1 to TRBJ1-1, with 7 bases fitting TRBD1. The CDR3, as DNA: TGCGCCAGCAGCGGCGGGACAGACACTGAAGCTTTCTTT. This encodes CASSGGTDTEAFF.